The clone carrying this T cell receptor beta chain has just a few counts. The antigen is unknown. The CDR3 runs to 10 residues. V lost 8 bases to trimming and J lost 4 bases, with 6 bases between them. The germline V gene encodes CDR1 MNHNY and CDR2 SVGAGI (reference sequence). Making the bulk TCR libraries relied on previously described methods and listed TCR primers. TCRdb ran MiXCR on the PCR reads and lists one entry per CDR3 protein. The sample holds nearly 650,000 distinct CDR3 sequences, about 25% seen once. The entry originates in a study of molecular identifiers for immune sequencing clone quantification. Sorted naive CD8 T cells were those defined as CD8+CD4-CCR7+CD45RA+. Study findings and constraints: Clones above 20 RNA copies contained over 99% of effector molecules and under 1% of naive molecules.

This chain links TRBV6-6 with TRBJ2-7; D remains unclear. The sample comprised naive CD8+ T cells from blood, with Jurkat cell RNA spiked in. As for subset: FACS-sorted CD8+CD4-CCR7+CD45RA+ naive T cells. This TCR was recovered from a human donor in good health. Some libraries in this study had Jurkat cell RNA spiked in. This CDR3 is CASGQYEQYF. The CDR3 nucleotides are TGTGCCAGCGGCCAATACGAGCAGTACTTC.